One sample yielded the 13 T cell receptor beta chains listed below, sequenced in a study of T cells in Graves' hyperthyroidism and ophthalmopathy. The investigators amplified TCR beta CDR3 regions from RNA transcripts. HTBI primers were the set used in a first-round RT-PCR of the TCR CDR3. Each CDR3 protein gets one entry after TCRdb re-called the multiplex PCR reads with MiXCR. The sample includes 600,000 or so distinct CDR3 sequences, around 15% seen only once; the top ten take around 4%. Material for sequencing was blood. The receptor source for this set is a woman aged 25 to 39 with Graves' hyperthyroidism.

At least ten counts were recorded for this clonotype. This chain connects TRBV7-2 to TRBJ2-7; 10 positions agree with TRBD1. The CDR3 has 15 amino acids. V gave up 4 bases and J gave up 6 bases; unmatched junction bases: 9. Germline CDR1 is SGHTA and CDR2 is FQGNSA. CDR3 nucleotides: TGTGCCAGCAGCTCGATTTCCGGGACAGGGGCCGAGCAGTACTTC. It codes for CASSSISGTGAEQYF.

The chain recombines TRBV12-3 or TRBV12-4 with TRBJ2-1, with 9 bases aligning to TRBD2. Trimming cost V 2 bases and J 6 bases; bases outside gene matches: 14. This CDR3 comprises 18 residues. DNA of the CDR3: TGTGCCAGCAGTTTAAGGGGCGGGAGGGGCGGGGGAAGCAATGAGCAGTTCTTC. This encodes CASSLRGGRGGGSNEQFF.

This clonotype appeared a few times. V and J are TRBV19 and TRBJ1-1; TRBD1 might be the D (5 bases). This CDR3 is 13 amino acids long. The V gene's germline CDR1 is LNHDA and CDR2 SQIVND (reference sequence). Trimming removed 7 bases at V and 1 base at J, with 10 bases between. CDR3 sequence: CASTPGANTEAFF. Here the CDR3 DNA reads TGTGCCAGTACCCCCGGGGCGAACACTGAAGCTTTCTTT. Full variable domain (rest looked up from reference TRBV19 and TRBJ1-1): DGGITQSPKYLFRKEGQNVTLSCEQNLNHDAMYWYRQDPGQGLRLIYYSQIVNDFQKGDIAEGYSVSREKKESFPLTVTSAQKNPTAFYLCASTPGANTEAFFGQGTRLTVV.

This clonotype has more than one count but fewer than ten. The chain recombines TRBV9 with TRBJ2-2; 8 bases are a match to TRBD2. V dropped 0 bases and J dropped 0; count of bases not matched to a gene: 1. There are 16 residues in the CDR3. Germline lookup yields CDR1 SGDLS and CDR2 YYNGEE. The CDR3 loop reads CASSVAGGPNTGELFF. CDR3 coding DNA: TGTGCCAGCAGCGTAGCGGGAGGGCCGAACACCGGGGAGCTGTTTTTT.

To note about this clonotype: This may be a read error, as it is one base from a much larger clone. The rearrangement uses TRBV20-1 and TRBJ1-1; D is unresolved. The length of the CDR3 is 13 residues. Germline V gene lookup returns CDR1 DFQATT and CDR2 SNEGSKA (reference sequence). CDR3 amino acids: CSARTYMNTGAFF. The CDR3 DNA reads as TGCAGTGCTAGAACTTACATGAACACTGGAGCTTTCTTT.

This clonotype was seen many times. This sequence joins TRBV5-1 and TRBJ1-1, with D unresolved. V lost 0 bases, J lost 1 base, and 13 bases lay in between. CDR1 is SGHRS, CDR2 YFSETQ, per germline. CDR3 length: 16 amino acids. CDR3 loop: CASSLGLAYRNTEAFF. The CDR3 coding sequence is TGCGCCAGCAGCTTGGGTTTGGCATACCGGAACACTGAAGCTTTCTTT.

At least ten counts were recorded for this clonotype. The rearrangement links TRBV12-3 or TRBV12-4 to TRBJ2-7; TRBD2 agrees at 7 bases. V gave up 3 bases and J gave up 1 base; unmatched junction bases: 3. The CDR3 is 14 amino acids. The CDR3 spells CASSFPRESYEQYF. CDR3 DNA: TGTGCCAGCAGTTTCCCGCGGGAGTCCTACGAGCAGTACTTC.

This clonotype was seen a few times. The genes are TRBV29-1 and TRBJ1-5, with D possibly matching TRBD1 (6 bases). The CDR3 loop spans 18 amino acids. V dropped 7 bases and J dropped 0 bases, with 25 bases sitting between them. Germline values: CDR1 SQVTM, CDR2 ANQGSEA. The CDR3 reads CSATIQGVLGNSNQPQHF. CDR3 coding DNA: TGCAGCGCTACTATACAGGGAGTCTTGGGTAATAGCAATCAGCCCCAGCATTTT.

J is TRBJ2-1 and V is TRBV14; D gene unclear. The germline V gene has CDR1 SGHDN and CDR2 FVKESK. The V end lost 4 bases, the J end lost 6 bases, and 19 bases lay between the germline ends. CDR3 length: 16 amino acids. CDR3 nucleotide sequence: TGTGCCAGCAGCCGAGCTTCTTGGTCCTTGCGCAATGAGCAGTTCTTC. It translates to CASSRASWSLRNEQFF.

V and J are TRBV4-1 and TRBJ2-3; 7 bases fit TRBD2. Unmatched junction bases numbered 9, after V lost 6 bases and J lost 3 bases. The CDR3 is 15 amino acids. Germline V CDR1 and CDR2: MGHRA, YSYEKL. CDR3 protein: CASRPEMRETDTQYF. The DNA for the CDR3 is TGCGCCAGCAGACCCGAAATGCGGGAGACAGATACGCAGTATTTT.

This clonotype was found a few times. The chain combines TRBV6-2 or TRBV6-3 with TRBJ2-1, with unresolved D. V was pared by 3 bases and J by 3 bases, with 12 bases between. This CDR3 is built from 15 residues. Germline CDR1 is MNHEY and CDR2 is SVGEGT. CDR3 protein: CASSYGLVFYNEQFF. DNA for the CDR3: TGTGCCAGCAGTTATGGCCTAGTCTTCTACAATGAGCAGTTCTTC.

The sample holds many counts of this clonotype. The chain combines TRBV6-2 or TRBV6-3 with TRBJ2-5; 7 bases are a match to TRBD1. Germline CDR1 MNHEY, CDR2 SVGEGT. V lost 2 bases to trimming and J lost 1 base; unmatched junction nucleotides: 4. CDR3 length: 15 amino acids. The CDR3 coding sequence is TGTGCCAGCAGTTACGGGACAGTCAGCCAAGAGACCCAGTACTTC. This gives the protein CASSYGTVSQETQYF.

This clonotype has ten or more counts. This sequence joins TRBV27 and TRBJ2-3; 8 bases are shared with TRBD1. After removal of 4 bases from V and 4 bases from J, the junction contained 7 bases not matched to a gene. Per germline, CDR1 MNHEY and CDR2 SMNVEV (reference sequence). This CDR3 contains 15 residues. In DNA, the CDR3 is TGTGCCAGCAGTTGGCAGGGACAGGCCCCAGATACGCAGTATTTT. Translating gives CASSWQGQAPDTQYF.